The sequence of this T cell receptor beta chain was determined in a study of blood T cell repertoires in COVID-19 (dated by TCRdb to 2020 to 2022). Broadly, across the study: Samples covering the acute and convalescent phases of COVID-19 were provided by collaborators in the United States, Italy and Spain. The prospective study material was composed of cDNA or gDNA derived from T cells, B-cell-depleted T cells, or PBMCs. Deeply sampled blood TCRbeta repertoires from subjects exposed to, actively infected with, or recovered from COVID-19 were included in the dataset. The repertoires were released in a freely available public database meant as a resource for research on the immune response to SARS-CoV-2. The samples were drawn from the first 160 participants of the ongoing ImmuneRACE study and from 950 to 1,500 subjects provided by 6 global collaborators. A de-identified subject ID, COVID-19 status, age in years and sex were almost always included in the sample metadata. HLA class I and class II types, where available, came from metadata supplied by the sample provider rather than from assay-based typing. The investigation overall reported the following: Clinical and demographic metadata were provided uncurated, with the amount varying by source and participant.

The germline V gene (reference sequence) provides CDR1 MNHNY and CDR2 SVGAGI. Its CDR3 holds 15 amino acids, cysteine through phenylalanine. Of the read, only the CDR3 DNA is kept; its 45 bases are in frame from base 1. V and J are truncated by 6 bases and 3 bases respectively, leaving an intervening sequence of 18 bases. The immunoSEQ Assay, a bias-controlled multiplex PCR, was used to amplify TCRbeta CDR3 regions from genomic DNA. The published analysis was carried out like this. Within the assay, amplification of reference gene primers was used to estimate how many nucleated cells each sample contained. To quantify the absolute abundance of each unique TCRbeta CDR3 rearrangement, sequence reads were collapsed and filtered. For each sample, productive Simpson clonality was calculated as the square root of Simpson's diversity index across productive rearrangements. What TCRdb holds here is the immuneACCESS table cut down to in-frame rearrangements. Part of the clones is not present; checked against another copy, under half of the missing clones reflect an unresolved V gene, and the others are unexplained. Clonal size and the V and J genes are those of that table, whereas D and trimming came from the DNA. Here the sample has about 200,000 clones; more than 85% occur a single time. Of the sample, about 0.8% is held by the ten largest clones.

One collaborating source in Seattle enrolled patients during active infection and followed them longitudinally through the course of disease. The collaborating institutions used their own protocols to collect whole blood in K2EDTA tubes. For TCRbeta analysis, collaborators shipped samples in one of three forms: frozen whole blood, isolated PBMCs, or DNA extracted from either of those sample types. As to this clone: Its target antigen remains unknown. Base qualities are not at hand, and no much larger clone is one base apart.

In this chain, TRBV6-6 is recombined with TRBJ2-7; TRBD1 might be the D gene, on 7 matching bases. Sequenced sample: peripheral blood. This clonotype originated in a man aged 55 to 70 with COVID-19, enrolled during active disease. The CDR3 corresponds to CASSPEEGAYYEQYF. DNA sequence: TGTGCCAGCAGCCCTGAGGAGGGGGCTTACTACGAGCAGTACTTC.